The 2 T cell receptor beta chains below were found in one sample sequenced in a study of blood T cell repertoires in COVID-19. The data were produced by immunoSEQ multiplex PCR, yet TCRdb's version contains in-frame clones alone and is incomplete. The data show 200,000 to 250,000 clones, about 91% seen once. The sequenced material came from PBMCs or T cells enriched from blood (not recorded which). These TCRs come from a man aged 18 to 29 with acute COVID-19.

The rearrangement joins TRBV9 to TRBJ2-5; D might be TRBD2 (5 bases). The CDR3 sequence is 13 residues long. The germline V and J ends were trimmed by 0 bases and 3 bases, with 6 bases remaining between them. Germline V gene data show CDR1 as SGDLS and CDR2 as YYNGEE. CDR3 bases: TGTGCCAGCAGCGTAGATAGCGAAGAGACCCAGTACTTC. This gives the protein CASSVDSEETQYF.

The chain uses TRBV5-4 and TRBJ1-6; D is undetermined. The CDR3 covers 14 residues. Germline V CDR1 and CDR2: SGHNT, YYREEE (reference sequence). Trimming removed 4 bases from V and 7 bases from J, with 12 bases in between. The CDR3 coding sequence is TGTGCCAGCAGCCCCGGGGTCGCGAATTCACCCCTCCACTTT. Translating gives CASSPGVANSPLHF. The variable domain in full, with the rest retrieved from reference TRBV5-4 and TRBJ1-6, is ETGVTQSPTHLIKTRGQQVTLRCSSQSGHNTVSWYQQALGQGPQFIFQYYREEENGRGNFPPRFSGLQFPNYSSELNVNALELDDSALYLCASSPGVANSPLHFGNGTRLTVT.